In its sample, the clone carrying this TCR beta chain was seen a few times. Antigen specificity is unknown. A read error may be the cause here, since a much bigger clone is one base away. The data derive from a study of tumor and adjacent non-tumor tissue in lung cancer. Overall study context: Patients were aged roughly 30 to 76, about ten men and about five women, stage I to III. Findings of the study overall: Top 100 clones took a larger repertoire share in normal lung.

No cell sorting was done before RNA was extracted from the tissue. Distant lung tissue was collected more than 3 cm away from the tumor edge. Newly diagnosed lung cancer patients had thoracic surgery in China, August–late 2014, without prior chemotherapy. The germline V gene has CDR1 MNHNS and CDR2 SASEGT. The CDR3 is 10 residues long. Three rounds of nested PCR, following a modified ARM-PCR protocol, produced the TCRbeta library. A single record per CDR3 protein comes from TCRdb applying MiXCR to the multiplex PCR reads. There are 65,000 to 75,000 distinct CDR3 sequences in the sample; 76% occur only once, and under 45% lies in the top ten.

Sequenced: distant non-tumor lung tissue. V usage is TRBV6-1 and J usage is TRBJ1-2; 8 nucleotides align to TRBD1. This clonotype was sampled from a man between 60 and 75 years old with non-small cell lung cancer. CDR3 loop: CASRDSGQAF. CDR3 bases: TGTGCCAGCAGGGACTCGGGACAGGCCTTC.